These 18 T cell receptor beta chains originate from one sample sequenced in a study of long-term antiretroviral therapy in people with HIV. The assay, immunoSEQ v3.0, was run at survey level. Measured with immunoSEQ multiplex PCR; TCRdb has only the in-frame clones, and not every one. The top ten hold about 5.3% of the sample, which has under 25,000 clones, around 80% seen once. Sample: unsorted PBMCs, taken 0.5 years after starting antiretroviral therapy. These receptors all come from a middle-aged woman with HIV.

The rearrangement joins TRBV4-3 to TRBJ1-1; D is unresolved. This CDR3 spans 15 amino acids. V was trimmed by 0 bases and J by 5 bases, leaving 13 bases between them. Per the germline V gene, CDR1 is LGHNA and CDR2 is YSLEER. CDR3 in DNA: TGCGCCAGCAGCCAAGATCCAGAACGGATGACTGAAGCTTTCTTT. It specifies CASSQDPERMTEAFF.

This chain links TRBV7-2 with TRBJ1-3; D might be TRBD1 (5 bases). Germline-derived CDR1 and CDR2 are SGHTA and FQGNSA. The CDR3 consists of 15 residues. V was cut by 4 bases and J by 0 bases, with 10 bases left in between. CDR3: CASSWGGVSGNTIYF. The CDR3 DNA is TGTGCCAGCAGCTGGGGGGGAGTCTCTGGAAACACCATATATTTT.

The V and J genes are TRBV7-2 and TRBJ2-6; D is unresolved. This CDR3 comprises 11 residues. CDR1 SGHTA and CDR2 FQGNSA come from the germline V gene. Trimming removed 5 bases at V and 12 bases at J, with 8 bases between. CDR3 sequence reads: CASSPPGVLTF. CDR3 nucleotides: TGTGCCAGCAGCCCACCCGGCGTCCTGACTTTC.

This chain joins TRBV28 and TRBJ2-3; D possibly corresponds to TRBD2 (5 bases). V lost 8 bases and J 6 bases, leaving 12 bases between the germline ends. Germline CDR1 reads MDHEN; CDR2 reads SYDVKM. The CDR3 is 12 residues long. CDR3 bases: TGTGCCAGCCTGCGGACGGGGGATACGCAGTATTTT. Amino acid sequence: CASLRTGDTQYF.

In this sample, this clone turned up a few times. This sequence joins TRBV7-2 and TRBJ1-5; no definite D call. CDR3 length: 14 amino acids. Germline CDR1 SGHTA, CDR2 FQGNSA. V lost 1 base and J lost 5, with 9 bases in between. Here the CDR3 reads CASSLDSRYQPQHF. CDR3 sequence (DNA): TGTGCCAGCAGCTTAGACAGCCGATATCAGCCCCAGCATTTT.

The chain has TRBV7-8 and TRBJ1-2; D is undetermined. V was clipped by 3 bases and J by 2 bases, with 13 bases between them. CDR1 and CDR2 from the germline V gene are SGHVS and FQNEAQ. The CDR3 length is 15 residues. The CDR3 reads CASSFKGGGNYGYTF. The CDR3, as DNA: TGTGCCAGCAGCTTTAAGGGCGGAGGGAACTATGGCTACACCTTC.

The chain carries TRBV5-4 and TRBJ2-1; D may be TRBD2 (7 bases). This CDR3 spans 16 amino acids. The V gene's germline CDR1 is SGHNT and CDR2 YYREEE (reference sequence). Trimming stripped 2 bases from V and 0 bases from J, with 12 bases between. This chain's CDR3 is CASSLKGGSSYNEQFF. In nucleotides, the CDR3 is TGTGCCAGCAGCTTAAAGGGGGGGAGCTCCTACAATGAGCAGTTCTTC.

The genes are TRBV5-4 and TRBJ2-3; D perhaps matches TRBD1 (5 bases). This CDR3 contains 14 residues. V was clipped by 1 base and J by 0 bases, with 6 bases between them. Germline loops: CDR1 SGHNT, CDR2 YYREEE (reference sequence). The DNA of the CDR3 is TGTGCCAGCAGCTTGCCAGGGAGCACAGATACGCAGTATTTT. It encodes CASSLPGSTDTQYF.

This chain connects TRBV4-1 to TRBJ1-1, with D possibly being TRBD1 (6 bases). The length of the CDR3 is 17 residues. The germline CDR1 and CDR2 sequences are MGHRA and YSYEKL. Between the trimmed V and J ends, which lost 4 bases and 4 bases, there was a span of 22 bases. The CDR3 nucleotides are TGCGCCAGCAGCCCAGGTCCGGGGACACGTTGGGGCACTGAAGCTTTCTTT. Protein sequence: CASSPGPGTRWGTEAFF.

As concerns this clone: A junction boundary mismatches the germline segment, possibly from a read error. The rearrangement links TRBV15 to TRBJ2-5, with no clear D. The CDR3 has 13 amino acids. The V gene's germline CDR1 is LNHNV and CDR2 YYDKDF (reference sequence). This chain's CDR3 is CATSRVAQGTQYF. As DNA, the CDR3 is TGTGCCACCAGCAGGGTGGCCCAAGGGACCCAGTACTTC. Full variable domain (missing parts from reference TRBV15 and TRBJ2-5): DAMVIQNPRYQVTQFGKPVTLSCSQTLNHNVMYWYQQKSSQAPKLLFHYYDKDFNNEADTPDNFQSRRPNTSFCFLDIRSPGLGDTAMYLCATSRVAQGTQYFGPGTRLLVL.

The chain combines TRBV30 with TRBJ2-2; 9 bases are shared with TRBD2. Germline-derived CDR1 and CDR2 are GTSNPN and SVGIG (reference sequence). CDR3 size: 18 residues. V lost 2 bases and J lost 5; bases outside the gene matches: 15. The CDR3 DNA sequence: TGTGCCTGGAGTCGAGGAGGCGGGGGGGCCTCGGGGACCGGGGAGCTGTTTTTT. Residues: CAWSRGGGGASGTGELFF.

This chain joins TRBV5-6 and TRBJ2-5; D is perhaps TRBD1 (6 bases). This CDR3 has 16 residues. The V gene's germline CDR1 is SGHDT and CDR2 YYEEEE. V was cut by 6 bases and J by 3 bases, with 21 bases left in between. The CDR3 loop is CASTFREEGEKETQYF. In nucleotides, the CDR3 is TGTGCCAGCACATTTCGTGAAGAGGGGGAGAAAGAGACCCAGTACTTC. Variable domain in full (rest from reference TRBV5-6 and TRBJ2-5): DAGVTQSPTHLIKTRGQQVTLRCSPKSGHDTVSWYQQALGQGPQFIFQYYEEEERQRGNFPDRFSGHQFPNYSSELNVNALLLGDSALYLCASTFREEGEKETQYFGPGTRLLVL.

DNA of the CDR3: TGTGCCAGCAGTTACGGGGGGGGGTTCCACGAGCAGTACTTC. Translated, it gives CASSYGGGFHEQYF. This chain links TRBV6-5 with TRBJ2-7; the match to TRBD2 covers 7 bases. Germline CDR1 reads MNHEY; CDR2 reads SVGAGI. Trimming cost V 2 bases and J 5 bases; bases outside gene matches: 6. The CDR3 is made up of 14 amino acids.

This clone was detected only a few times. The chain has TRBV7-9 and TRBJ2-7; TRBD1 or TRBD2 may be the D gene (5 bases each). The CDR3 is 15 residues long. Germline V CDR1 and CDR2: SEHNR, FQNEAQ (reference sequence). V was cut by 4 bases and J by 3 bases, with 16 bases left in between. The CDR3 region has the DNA TGTGCCAGCAGCTCGCCCCCAGGGAGACGCTACGAGCAGTACTTC. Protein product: CASSSPPGRRYEQYF.

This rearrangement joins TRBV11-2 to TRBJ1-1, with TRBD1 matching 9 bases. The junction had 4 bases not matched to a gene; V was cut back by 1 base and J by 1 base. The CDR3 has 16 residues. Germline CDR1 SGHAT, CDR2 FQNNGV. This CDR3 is CASSLVGQGTNTEAFF. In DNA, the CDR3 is TGTGCCAGCAGCTTAGTGGGACAGGGTACGAACACTGAAGCTTTCTTT.

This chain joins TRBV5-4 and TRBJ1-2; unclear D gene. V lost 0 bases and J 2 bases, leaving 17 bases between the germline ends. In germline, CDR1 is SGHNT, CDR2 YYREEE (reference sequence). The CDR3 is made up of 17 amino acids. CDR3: CASSLGGLGRRNYGYTF. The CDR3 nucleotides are TGTGCCAGCAGCTTGGGGGGATTAGGACGGAGAAACTATGGCTACACCTTC.

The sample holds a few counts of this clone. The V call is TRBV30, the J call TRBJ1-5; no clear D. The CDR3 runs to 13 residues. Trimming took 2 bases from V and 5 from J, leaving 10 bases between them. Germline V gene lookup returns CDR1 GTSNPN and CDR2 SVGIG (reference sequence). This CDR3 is CAWSYGPDQPQHF. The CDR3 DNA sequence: TGTGCCTGGAGTTACGGGCCCGATCAGCCCCAGCATTTT.

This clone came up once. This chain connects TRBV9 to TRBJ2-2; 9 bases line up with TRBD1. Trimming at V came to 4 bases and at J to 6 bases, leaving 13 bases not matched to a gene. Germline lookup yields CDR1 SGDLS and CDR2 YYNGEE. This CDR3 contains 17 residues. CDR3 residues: CASSLKPGQGFAGELFF. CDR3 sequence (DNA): TGTGCCAGCAGCCTAAAGCCGGGACAGGGTTTTGCCGGGGAGCTGTTTTTT.